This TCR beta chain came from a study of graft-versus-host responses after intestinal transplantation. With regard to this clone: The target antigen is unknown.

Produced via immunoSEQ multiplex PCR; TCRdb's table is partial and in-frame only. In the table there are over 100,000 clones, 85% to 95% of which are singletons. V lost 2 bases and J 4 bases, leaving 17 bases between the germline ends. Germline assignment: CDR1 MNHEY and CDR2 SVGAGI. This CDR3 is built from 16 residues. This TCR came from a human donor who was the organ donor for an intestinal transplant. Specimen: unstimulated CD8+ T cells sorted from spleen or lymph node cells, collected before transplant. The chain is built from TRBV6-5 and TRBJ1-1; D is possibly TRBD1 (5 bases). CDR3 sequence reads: CASSYGGDAGSTEAFF. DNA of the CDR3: TGTGCCAGCAGTTACGGGGGGGACGCTGGGAGCACTGAAGCTTTCTTT.